This T cell receptor (beta chain) was identified during a study of shared clonotypes between healthy human individuals. Findings and limits, study-wide: Non-shared clonotypes had lower generation probabilities than those shared by all four donors.

Sorted-subset replicate PCRs used around 200 ng of genomic DNA. This amount corresponded to approximately 30,000 T cell genomes. Method: immunoSEQ multiplex PCR; TCRdb's copy keeps in-frame clones and lacks some. The sample lists about 1.5 million clones; approximately 98% were seen once. This CDR3 is built from 15 residues. CDR1 and CDR2 (germline): SGHKS, YYEKEE (reference sequence). With 0 bases clipped from V and 3 bases from J, the junction kept 5 bases outside the gene matches. Notes on this clone: No antigen is known for it.

Participating donors were healthy, HIV-negative adults free of recent acute infections or vaccinations. V gene TRBV5-5 combines with J gene TRBJ2-7, with 8 bases lining up with TRBD1. Material: naive CD4+ T cells sorted from blood. Subset denoted: CD45RA+ positively selected. This sequence originates from a man between 25 and 39 years old in good health. Written as DNA, the CDR3 is TGTGCCAGCAGCTTGGGAGGACAGGGAGTCTACGAGCAGTACTTC. This gives the protein CASSLGGQGVYEQYF.